The rows below give T cell receptor beta chains drawn from one sample of a study of blood T cell repertoires in COVID-19. Profiled with immunoSEQ multiplex PCR; TCRdb holds only in-frame clones, not every one. This sample has 70,000 or so clones; roughly 74% occur once, and the top ten carry 15% to 19%. Sequenced input: peripheral blood. These receptors originate from a human donor in a cohort sampled during active COVID-19. Each CDR3 is given with its conserved first and last residue. The D gene is left open where the match is weak. The size entry is marked missing in some rows and otherwise reads once, few, many or a size class.

clone_size	v_call	j_call	d_call	cdr3_aa	cdr3_nt
few	TRBV11-2	TRBJ1-3	TRBD1	CASSLETGRTSGNTIYF	TGTGCCAGCAGCTTAGAGACAGGGAGGACCTCTGGAAACACCATATATTTT
NA	TRBV5-1	TRBJ1-1	NA	CASSGTLNTEAFF	TGCGCCAGCAGCGGCACCCTGAACACTGAAGCTTTCTTT
NA	TRBV5-1	TRBJ2-7	TRBD1	CASSLAPGGSAYEQYF	TGCGCCAGCAGCTTGGCCCCAGGGGGATCGGCCTACGAGCAGTACTTC
NA	TRBV7-6	TRBJ2-2	NA	CASSLLWSGARTGELFF	TGTGCCAGCAGCTTACTTTGGTCGGGAGCGCGCACCGGGGAGCTGTTTTTT
NA	TRBV7-2	TRBJ1-5	NA	CASTPFGQPYQPQHF	TGTGCCAGCACCCCTTTTGGACAGCCATATCAGCCCCAGCATTTT
once	TRBV6-5	TRBJ2-7	TRBD1	CAAGQGYEQYF	TGTGCCGCGGGACAGGGCTACGAGCAGTACTTC
once	TRBV7-9	TRBJ1-1	NA	CASSLALANTEAFF	TGTGCCAGCAGCTTAGCGCTGGCCAACACTGAAGCTTTCTTT
once	TRBV18	TRBJ1-5	NA	CASSPEGDQPQHF	TGTGCCAGCTCACCAGAGGGTGATCAGCCCCAGCATTTT
NA	TRBV30	TRBJ1-2	NA	CARREGYGYTF	TGTGCCCGCCGAGAGGGCTATGGCTACACCTTC
NA	TRBV10-3	TRBJ2-3	TRBD2	CAISERLAVTDTQYF	TGTGCCATCAGTGAGCGGCTAGCGGTCACAGATACGCAGTATTTT
NA	TRBV6-1	TRBJ1-5	NA	CASSEDRSYNQPQHF	TGTGCCAGCAGTGAAGACCGTAGCTACAATCAGCCCCAGCATTTT
few	TRBV6-1	TRBJ1-1	NA	CASSEVAGRGMNTEAFF	TGTGCCAGCAGTGAAGTGGCAGGGAGGGGGATGAACACTGAAGCTTTCTTT
NA	TRBV7-2	TRBJ2-2	TRBD2	CASSLAGLLTSGSWTGELFF	TGTGCCAGCAGCTTAGCCGGGCTCCTTACTAGCGGGAGCTGGACCGGGGAGCTGTTTTTT
NA	TRBV20-1	TRBJ2-2	NA	CSASEGRGTGELFF	TGCAGTGCTAGTGAGGGTCGCGGCACCGGGGAGCTGTTTTTT
many	TRBV27	TRBJ1-5	NA	CASRSQGNQPQHF	TGTGCCAGCAGGAGCCAAGGCAATCAGCCCCAGCATTTT
NA	TRBV6-1	TRBJ1-5	NA	CASSEAGGSNQPQHF	TGTGCCAGCAGTGAAGCCGGAGGCTCCAATCAGCCCCAGCATTTT
NA	TRBV4-1	TRBJ1-4	TRBD1	CASSQSGTGGIATNEKLFF	TGCGCCAGCAGCCAATCGGGCACAGGGGGTATCGCAACTAATGAAAAACTGTTTTTT
NA	TRBV28	TRBJ2-7	TRBD1	CASSWGTGPGSYEQYF	TGTGCCAGCAGTTGGGGGACAGGGCCTGGCTCCTACGAGCAGTACTTC
NA	TRBV6-5	TRBJ2-1	TRBD2	CASSLRLAGGGEQFF	TGTGCCAGCAGTCTCCGCCTAGCGGGAGGGGGGGAGCAGTTCTTC
NA	TRBV5-1	TRBJ2-6	TRBD2	CASSHPGGVPSSGANVLTF	TGCGCCAGCAGCCACCCTGGGGGGGTTCCCTCCTCTGGGGCCAACGTCCTGACTTTC
NA	TRBV29-1	TRBJ2-7	NA	CSAAISSYEQYF	TGCAGCGCCGCCATTAGCTCCTACGAGCAGTACTTC
NA	TRBV10-1	TRBJ2-5	NA	CASSADRSGTQYF	TGCGCCAGCAGTGCCGACAGGTCAGGGACCCAGTACTTC
NA	TRBV5-4	TRBJ2-7	TRBD2	CASSPEGLAGYEQYF	TGTGCCAGCAGCCCTGAAGGACTAGCGGGATACGAGCAGTACTTC
NA	TRBV23-1	TRBJ2-7	TRBD1	CASSRDRGLYEQYF	TGCGCCAGCAGCCGGGACAGGGGGCTGTACGAGCAGTACTTC
NA	TRBV10-2	TRBJ2-1	TRBD1	CASRKGQGPYNEQFF	TGCGCCAGCAGAAAGGGACAGGGGCCCTACAATGAGCAGTTCTTC
NA	TRBV7-2	TRBJ2-1	TRBD2	CASSPRLAGVGNEQFF	TGTGCCAGCAGCCCGAGACTAGCGGGAGTGGGGAATGAGCAGTTCTTC
NA	TRBV11-2	TRBJ2-5	TRBD2	CASSPPGGRAGQETQYF	TGTGCCAGCAGCCCACCGGGCGGGAGGGCCGGACAGGAGACCCAGTACTTC